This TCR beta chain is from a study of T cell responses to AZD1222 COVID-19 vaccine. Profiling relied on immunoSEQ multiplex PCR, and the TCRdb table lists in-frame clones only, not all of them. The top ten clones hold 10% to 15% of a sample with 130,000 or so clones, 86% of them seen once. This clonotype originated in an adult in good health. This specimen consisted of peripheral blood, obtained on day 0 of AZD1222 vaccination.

CDR3 sequence: CASSPLGGPNSPLHF. In DNA form, the CDR3 reads TGTGCCAGCAGCCCCCTCGGGGGGCCCAATTCACCCCTCCACTTT. The V gene is TRBV7-2, the J gene TRBJ1-6, with D maybe TRBD1 (6 bases). The CDR3 is 15 residues long. The germline V gene has CDR1 SGHTA and CDR2 FQGNSA. The V end lost 5 bases, the J end lost 7 bases, and 15 bases lay between the germline ends.